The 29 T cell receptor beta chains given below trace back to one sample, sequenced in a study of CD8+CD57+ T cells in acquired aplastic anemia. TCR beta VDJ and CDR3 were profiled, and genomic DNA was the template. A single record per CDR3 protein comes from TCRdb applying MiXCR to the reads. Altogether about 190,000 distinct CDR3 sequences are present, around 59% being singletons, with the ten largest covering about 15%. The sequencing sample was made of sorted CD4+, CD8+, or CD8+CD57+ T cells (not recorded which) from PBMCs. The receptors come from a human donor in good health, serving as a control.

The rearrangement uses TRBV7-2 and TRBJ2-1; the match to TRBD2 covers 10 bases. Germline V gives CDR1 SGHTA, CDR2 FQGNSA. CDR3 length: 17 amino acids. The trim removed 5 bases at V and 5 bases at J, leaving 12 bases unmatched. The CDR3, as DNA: TGTGCCAGCAGCCACGCCCTACTAGCGGGGACCCACAATGAGCAGTTCTTC. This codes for CASSHALLAGTHNEQFF.

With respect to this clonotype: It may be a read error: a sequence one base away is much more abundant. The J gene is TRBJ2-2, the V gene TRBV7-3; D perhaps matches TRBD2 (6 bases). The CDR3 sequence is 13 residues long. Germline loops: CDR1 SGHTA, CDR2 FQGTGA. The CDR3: CASSLTQTGGLFF. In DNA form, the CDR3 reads TGTGCCAGCAGCTTAACCCAGACCGGGGGGCTGTTTTTT.

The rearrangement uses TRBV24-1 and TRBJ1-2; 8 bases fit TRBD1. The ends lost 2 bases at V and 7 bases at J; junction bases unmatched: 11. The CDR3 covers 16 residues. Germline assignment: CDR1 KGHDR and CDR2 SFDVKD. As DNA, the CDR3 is TGTGCCACCAGTGATTCCGGGACAGGCCACTCCATTGGCTACACCTTC. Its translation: CATSDSGTGHSIGYTF.

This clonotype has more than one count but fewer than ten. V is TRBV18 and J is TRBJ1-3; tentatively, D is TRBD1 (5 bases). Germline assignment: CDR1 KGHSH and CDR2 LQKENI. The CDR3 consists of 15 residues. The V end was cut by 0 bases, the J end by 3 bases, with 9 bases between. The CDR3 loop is CASSPPGAVGNTIYF. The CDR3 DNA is TGTGCCAGCTCACCACCAGGGGCGGTTGGAAACACCATATATTTT. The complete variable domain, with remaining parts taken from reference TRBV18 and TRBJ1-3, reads NAGVMQNPRHLVRRRGQEARLRCSPMKGHSHVYWYRQLPEEGLKFMVYLQKENIIDESGMPKERFSAEFPKEGPSILRIQQVVRGDSAAYFCASSPPGAVGNTIYFGEGSWLTVV.

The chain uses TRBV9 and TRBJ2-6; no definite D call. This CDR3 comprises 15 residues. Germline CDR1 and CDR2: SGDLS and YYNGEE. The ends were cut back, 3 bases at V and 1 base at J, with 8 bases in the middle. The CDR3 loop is CASSAFKSGANVLTF. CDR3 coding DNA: TGTGCCAGCAGCGCCTTTAAATCTGGGGCCAACGTCCTGACTTTC. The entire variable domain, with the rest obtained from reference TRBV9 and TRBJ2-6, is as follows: DSGVTQTPKHLITATGQRVTLRCSPRSGDLSVYWYQQSLDQGLQFLIQYYNGEERAKGNILERFSAQQFPDLHSELNLSSLELGDSALYFCASSAFKSGANVLTFGAGSRLTVL.

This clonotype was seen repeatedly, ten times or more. DNA for the CDR3: TGTGCCAGCAGGAGGGGGGAAGGAAACACCATATATTTT. Protein: CASRRGEGNTIYF. The gene calls are TRBV12-3 or TRBV12-4 and TRBJ1-3, with D possibly matching TRBD1 (6 bases). V lost 6 bases and J lost 4, with 10 bases in between. The CDR3 is 13 residues long.

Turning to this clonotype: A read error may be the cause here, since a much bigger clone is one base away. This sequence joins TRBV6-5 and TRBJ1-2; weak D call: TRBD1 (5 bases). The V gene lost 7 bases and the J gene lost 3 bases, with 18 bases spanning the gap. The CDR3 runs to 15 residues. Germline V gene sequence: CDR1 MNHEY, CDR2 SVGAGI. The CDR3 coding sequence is TGTGCCAGCACCCCCTTAGGGGCGCCTTACTATGGCTACACCTTC. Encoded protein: CASTPLGAPYYGYTF.

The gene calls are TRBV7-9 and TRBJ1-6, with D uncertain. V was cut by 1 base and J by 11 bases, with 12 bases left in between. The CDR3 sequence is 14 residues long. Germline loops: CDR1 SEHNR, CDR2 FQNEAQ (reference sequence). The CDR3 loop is CASSLEGSSAPLHF. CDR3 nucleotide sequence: TGTGCCAGCAGCTTAGAGGGTTCGAGCGCACCCCTCCACTTT.

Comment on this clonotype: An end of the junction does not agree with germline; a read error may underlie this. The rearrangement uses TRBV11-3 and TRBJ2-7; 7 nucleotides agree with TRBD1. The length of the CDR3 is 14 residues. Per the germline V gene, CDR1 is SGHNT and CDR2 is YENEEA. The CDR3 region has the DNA TGTGCCAGCAGCCAAGACTCCCAGGGGACAGCGAAAACCTTC. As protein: CASSQDSQGTAKTF.

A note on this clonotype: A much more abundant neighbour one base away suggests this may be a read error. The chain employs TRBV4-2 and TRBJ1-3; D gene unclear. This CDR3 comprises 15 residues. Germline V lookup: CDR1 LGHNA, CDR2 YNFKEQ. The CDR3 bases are TGTGCCAGCAGCCAAGACAGGTTGGGTGGAAACACCACATATTTT. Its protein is CASSQDRLGGNTTYF.

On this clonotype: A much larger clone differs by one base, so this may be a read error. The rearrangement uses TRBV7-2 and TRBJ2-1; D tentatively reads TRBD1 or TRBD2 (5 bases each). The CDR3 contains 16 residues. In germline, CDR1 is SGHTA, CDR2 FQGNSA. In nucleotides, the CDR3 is TGTGCCAGCAGCTTAGCATCAGCGGACACCCACAATGAGCAGTCCTTC. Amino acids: CASSLASADTHNEQSF. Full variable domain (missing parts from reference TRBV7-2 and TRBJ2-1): GAGVSQSPSNKVTEKGKDVELRCDPISGHTALYWYRQSLGQGLEFLIYFQGNSAPDKSGLPSDRFSAERTGGSVSTLTIQRTQQEDSAVYLCASSLASADTHNEQSFGPGTRLTVL.

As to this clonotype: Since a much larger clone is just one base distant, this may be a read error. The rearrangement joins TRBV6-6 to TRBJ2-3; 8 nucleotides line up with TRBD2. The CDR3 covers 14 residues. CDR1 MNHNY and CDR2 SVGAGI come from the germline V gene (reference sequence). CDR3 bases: TGTGTCAGCAGTGTATCCGGGGGGGCAGATACGCAGTATTTT. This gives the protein CVSSVSGGADTQYF.

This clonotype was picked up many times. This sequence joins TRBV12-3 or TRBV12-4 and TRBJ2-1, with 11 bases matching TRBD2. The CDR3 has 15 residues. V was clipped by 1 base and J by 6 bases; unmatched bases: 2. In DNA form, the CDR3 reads TGTGCCAGCAGTTTAGGTCTAGCGGGGGGCAATGAGCAGTTCTTC. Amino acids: CASSLGLAGGNEQFF.

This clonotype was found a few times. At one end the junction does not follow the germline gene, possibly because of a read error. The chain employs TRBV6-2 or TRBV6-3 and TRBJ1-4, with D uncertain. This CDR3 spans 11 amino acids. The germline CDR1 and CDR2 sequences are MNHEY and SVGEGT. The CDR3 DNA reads TGTGCCAGCAGTCGGAATGAAAAACTGCTTTTT. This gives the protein CASSRNEKLLF.

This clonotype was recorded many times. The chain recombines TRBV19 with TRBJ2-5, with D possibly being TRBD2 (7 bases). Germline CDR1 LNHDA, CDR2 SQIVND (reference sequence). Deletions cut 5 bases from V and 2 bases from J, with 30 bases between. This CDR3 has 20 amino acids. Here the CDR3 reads CASSERGGQGSLSQQETQYF. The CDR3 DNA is TGTGCCAGTAGTGAGAGGGGAGGGCAGGGGTCCCTCTCACAGCAAGAGACCCAGTACTTC.

CDR3 region: CASSLGLGPYEQYF. The CDR3 region has the DNA TGCGCCAGCAGCTTGGGACTAGGACCCTACGAGCAGTACTTC. The V and J genes are TRBV5-1 and TRBJ2-7, with a weak D call TRBD2 (6 bases). The CDR3 extends over 14 amino acids. Trimming cost V 0 bases and J 2 bases, with 9 bases left between them. Germline assignment: CDR1 SGHRS and CDR2 YFSETQ.

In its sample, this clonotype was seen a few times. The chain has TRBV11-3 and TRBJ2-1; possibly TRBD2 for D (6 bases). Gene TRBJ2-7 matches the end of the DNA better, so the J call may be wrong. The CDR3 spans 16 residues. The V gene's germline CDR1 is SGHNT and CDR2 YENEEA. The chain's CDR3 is CASSAHWSSGNNEQYF. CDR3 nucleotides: TGTGCCAGCAGCGCCCACTGGAGTAGCGGAAACAATGAGCAGTACTTC.

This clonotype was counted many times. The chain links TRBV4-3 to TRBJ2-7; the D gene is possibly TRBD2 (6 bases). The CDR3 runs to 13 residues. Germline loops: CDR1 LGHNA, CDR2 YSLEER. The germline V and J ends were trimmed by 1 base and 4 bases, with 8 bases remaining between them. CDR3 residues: CASSQAGDYEQYF. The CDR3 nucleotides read TGCGCCAGCAGCCAAGCGGGGGATTACGAGCAGTACTTC.

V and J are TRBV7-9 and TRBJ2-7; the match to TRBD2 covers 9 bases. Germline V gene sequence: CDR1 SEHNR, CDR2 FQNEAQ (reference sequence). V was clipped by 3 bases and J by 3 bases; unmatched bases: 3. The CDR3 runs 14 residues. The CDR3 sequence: CASSLGLADYEQYF. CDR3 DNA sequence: TGTGCCAGCAGCTTGGGACTAGCAGACTACGAGCAGTACTTC. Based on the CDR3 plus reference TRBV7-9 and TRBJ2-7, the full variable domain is DTGVSQNPRHKITKRGQNVTFRCDPISEHNRLYWYRQTLGQGPEFLTYFQNEAQLEKSRLLSDRFSAERPKGSFSTLEIQRTEQGDSAMYLCASSLGLADYEQYFGPGTRLTVT.

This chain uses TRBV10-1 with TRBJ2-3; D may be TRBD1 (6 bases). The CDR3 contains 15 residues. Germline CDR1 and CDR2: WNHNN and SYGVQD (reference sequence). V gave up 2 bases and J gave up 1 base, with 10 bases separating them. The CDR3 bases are TGCGCCAGCAGTGAGGACAGGAGCGGCACAGATACGCAGTATTTT. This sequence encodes CASSEDRSGTDTQYF.

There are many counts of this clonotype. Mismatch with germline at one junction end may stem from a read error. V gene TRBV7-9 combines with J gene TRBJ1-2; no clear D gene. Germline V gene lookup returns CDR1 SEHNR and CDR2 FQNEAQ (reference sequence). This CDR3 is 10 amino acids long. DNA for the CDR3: TGTGCCAGCAGCTCGGGGTCCCACGACTTC. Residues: CASSSGSHDF.

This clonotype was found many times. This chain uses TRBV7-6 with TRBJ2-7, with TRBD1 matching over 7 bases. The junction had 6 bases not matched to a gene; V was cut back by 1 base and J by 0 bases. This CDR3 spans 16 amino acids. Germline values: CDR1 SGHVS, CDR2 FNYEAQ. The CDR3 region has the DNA TGTGCCAGCAGCTTAGAGCCGGGACAGAGCTCCTACGAGCAGTACTTC. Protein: CASSLEPGQSSYEQYF.

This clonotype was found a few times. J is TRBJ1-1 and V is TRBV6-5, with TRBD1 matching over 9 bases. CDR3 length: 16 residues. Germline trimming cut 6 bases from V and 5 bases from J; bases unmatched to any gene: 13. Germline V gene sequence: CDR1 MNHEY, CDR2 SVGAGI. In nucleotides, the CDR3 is TGTGCCAGCAGCTCACCTTACAGGGGGCGCGAGACTGAAGCTTTCTTT. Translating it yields CASSSPYRGRETEAFF.

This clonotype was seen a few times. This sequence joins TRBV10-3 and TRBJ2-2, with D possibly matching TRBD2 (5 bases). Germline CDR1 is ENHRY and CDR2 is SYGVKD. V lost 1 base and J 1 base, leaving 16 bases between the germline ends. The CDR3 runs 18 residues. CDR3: CAISEYGTEGRNTGELFF. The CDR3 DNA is TGTGCCATCAGTGAGTATGGTACAGAGGGCAGGAACACCGGGGAGCTGTTTTTT.

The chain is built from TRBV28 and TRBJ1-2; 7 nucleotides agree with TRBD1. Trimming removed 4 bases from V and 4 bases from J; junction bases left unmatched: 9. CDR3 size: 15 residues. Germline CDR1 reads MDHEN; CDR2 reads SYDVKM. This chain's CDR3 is CASSSWTGGFYGYTF. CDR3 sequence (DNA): TGTGCCAGCAGTTCTTGGACAGGAGGCTTCTATGGCTACACCTTC.

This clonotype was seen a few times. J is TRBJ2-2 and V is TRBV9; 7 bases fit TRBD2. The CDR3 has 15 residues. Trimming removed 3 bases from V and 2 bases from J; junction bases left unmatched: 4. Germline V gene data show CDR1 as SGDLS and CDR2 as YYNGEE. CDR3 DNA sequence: TGTGCCAGCAGCGGATTAGCGGGTAACACCGGGGAGCTGTTTTTT. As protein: CASSGLAGNTGELFF.

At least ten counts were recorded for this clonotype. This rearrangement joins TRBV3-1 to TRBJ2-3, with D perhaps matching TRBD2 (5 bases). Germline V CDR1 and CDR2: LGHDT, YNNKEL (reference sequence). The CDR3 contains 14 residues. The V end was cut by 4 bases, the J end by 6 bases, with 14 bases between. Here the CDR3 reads CASSPAAGRDTQYF. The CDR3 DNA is TGTGCCAGCAGCCCCGCTGCGGGCCGGGATACGCAGTATTTT.

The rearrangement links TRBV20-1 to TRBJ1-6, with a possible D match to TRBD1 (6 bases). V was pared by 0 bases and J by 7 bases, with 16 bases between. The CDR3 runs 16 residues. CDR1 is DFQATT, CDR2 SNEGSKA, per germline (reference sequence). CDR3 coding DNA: TGCAGTGCTAGAGATAGGGGGAGCAGGGGCAATTCACCCCTCCACTTT. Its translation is CSARDRGSRGNSPLHF.

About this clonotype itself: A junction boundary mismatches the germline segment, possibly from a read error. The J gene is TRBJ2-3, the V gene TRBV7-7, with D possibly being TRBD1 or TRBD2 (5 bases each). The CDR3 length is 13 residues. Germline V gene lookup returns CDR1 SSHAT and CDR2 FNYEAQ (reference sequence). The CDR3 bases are TGTGCTAGCAGCTTAGGGACCGGAGATACGCAGTATTTT. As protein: CASSLGTGDTQYF.